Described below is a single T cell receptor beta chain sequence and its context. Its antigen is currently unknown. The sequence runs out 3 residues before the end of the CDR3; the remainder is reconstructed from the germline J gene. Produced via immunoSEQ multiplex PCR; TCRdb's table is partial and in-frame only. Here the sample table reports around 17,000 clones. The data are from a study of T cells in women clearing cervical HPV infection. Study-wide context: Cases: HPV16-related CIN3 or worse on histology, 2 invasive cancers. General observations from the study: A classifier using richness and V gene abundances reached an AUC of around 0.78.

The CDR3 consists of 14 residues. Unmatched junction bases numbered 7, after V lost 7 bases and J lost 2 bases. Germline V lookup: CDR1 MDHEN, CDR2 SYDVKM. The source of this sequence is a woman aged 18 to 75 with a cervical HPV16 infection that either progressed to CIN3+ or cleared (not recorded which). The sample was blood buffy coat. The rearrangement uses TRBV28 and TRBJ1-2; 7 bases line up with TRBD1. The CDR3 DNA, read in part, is TGTGCCAGCAACATACAGGGGCCAAACTATGGC. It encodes CASNIQGPNYG. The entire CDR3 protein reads CASNIQGPNYGYTF.